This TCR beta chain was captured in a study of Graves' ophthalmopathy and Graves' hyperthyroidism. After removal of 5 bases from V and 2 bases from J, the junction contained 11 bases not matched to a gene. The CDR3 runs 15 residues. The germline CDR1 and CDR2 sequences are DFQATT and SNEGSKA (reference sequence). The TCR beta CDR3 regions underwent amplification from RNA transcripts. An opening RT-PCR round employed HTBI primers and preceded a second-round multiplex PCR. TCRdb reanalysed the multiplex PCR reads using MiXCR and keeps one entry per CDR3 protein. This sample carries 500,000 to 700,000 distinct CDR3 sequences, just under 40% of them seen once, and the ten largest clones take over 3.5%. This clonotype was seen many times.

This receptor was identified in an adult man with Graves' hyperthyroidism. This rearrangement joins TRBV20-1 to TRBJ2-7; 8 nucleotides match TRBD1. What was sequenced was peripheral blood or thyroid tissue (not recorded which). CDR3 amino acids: CSAPRRGQEAYEQYF. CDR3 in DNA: TGCAGTGCTCCCCGCCGGGGACAGGAGGCCTACGAGCAGTACTTC.